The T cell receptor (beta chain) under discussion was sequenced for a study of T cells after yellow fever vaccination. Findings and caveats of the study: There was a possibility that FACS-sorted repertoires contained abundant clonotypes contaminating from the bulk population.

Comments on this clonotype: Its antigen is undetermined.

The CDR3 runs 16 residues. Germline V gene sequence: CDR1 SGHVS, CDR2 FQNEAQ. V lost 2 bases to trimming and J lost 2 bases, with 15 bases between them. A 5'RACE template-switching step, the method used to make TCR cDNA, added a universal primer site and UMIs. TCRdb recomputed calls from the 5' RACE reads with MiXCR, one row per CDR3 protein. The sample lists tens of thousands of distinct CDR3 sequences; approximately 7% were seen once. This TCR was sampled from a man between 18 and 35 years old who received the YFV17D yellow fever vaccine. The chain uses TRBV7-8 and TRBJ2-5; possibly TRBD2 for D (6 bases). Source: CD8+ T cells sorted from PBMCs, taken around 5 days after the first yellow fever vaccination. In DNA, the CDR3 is TGTGCCAGCAGCTTACTAAACCCCCGGGAGCAAGAGACCCAGTACTTC. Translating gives CASSLLNPREQETQYF.